The source of this T cell receptor (beta chain) is a study of shared clonotypes between healthy human individuals. Study in general: Three plates each covered CD4 naive and memory; CD8 naive two, CD8 memory one.

Terminally differentiated effector memory CD45RA+ cells were excluded from the naive CD8 cells, which were CD45RO-negative and positively selected for CCR7. This table comes from immunoSEQ multiplex PCR, and its TCRdb copy is limited to in-frame clones, with some not included. The table shows more than 550,000 clones, with just over 90% occurring only once. The CDR3 spans 14 residues. CDR1 MNHEY and CDR2 SMNVEV come from the germline V gene (reference sequence). Deletions cut 6 bases from V and 0 bases from J, with 9 bases between. Input material: naive CD8+ T cells sorted from blood. The sequence was obtained from a man aged 25-45 years in good health. The chain joins TRBV27 to TRBJ2-1; a possible D gene is TRBD2 (5 bases). The CDR3, as DNA: TGTGCCAGCAGGGGAGCGCCCTCCTACAATGAGCAGTTCTTC. Its translation: CASRGAPSYNEQFF.